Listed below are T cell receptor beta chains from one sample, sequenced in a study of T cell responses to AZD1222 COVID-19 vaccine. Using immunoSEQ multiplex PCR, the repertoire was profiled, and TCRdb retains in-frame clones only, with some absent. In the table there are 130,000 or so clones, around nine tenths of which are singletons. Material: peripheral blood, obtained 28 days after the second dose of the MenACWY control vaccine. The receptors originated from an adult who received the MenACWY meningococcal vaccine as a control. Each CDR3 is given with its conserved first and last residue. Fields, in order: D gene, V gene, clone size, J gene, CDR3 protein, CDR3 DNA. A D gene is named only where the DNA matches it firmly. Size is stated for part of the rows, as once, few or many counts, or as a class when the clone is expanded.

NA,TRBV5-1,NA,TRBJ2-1,CASSSNGNEQFF,TGCGCCAGCAGCTCTAACGGGAATGAGCAGTTCTTC
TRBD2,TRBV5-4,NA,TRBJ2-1,CASSSRSGRGSYNEQFF,TGTGCCAGCAGCTCCCGTTCCGGGAGGGGATCCTACAATGAGCAGTTCTTC
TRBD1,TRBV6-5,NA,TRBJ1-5,CATFSRGSNQPQHF,TGTGCCACCTTCTCCAGGGGGAGCAATCAGCCCCAGCATTTT
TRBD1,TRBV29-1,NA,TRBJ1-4,CSAQGQGANEKLFF,TGCAGCGCCCAGGGACAGGGAGCTAATGAAAAACTGTTTTTT
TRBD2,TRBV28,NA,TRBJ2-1,CATELAGVPYNEQFF,TGTGCCACCGAACTAGCGGGAGTCCCCTACAATGAGCAGTTCTTC
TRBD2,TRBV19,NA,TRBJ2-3,CASSTTGKTSAGRTDTQYF,TGTGCCAGTAGTACTACGGGCAAGACTAGCGCAGGCCGCACAGATACGCAGTATTTT
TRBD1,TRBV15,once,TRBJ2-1,CATHGQGSSYNEQFF,TGTGCCACCCATGGACAGGGAAGCTCCTACAATGAGCAGTTCTTC
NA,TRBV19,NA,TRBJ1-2,CASSIEGRKSIYGYTF,TGTGCCAGTAGTATAGAAGGCCGGAAATCGATCTATGGCTACACCTTC
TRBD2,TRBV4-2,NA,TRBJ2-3,CASSTRITPSGGVTDTQYF,TGTGCCAGCAGCACTCGGATAACACCTAGCGGGGGGGTCACAGATACGCAGTATTTT
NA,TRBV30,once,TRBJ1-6,CAWMGSYNSPLHF,TGTGCCTGGATGGGCTCTTATAATTCACCCCTCCACTTT
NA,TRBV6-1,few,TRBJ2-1,CASSEMSGSYNEQFF,TGTGCCAGCAGTGAAATGAGCGGATCCTACAATGAGCAGTTCTTC
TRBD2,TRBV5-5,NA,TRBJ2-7,CASSLARTSGISEEQYF,TGTGCCAGCAGCTTGGCACGGACTAGCGGGATTAGTGAAGAGCAGTACTTC
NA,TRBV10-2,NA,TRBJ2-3,CASTPGFGVDTQYF,TGCGCCAGCACTCCGGGCTTTGGGGTAGATACGCAGTATTTT
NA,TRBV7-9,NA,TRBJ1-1,CASSLDSGARTEAFF,TGTGCCAGCAGCTTAGATTCGGGGGCGCGAACTGAAGCTTTCTTT
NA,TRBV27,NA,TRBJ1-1,CASRVREANTEAFF,TGTGCCAGCAGGGTAAGGGAGGCGAACACTGAAGCTTTCTTT
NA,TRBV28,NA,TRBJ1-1,CASSFPIVQTADEAFF,TGTGCCAGCAGTTTCCCAATTGTGCAAACGGCTGATGAAGCTTTCTTT
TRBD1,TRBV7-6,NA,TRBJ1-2,CASSLVPGQGGYGYTF,TGTGCCAGCAGCTTAGTGCCGGGACAGGGGGGCTATGGCTACACCTTC
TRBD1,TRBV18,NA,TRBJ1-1,CASSRDRENTEAFF,TGTGCCAGCTCACGGGACAGGGAGAACACTGAAGCTTTCTTT
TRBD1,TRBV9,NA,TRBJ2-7,CASSVLGQAPSF,TGTGCCAGCAGCGTTCTTGGACAGGCCCCATCGTTC
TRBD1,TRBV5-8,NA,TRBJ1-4,CASSFRLGTATNEKLFF,TGTGCCAGCAGCTTCCGTTTGGGGACAGCAACTAATGAAAAACTGTTTTTT
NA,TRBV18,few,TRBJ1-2,CASSPRKANYGYTF,TGTGCCAGCTCACCACGGAAAGCTAACTATGGCTACACCTTC
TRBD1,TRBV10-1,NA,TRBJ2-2,CASSPRGRGGTGELFF,TGCGCCAGCAGTCCTAGGGGGCGCGGAGGAACCGGGGAGCTGTTTTTT
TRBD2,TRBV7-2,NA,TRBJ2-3,CASSLGSSGADTQYF,TGTGCCAGCAGCTTAGGATCTAGCGGGGCAGATACGCAGTATTTT
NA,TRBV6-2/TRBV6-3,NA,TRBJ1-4,CASSSGLGGLREKLFF,TGTGCCAGCAGTTCCGGTCTTGGGGGCTTAAGGGAAAAACTGTTTTTT
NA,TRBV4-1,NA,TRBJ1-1,CASRQGTHTEAFF,TGCGCCAGCAGGCAGGGGACCCACACTGAAGCTTTCTTT
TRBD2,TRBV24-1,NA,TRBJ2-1,CATSDPAAGSGLAGVDEQFF,TGTGCCACCAGTGACCCGGCGGCTGGCTCAGGACTAGCGGGGGTAGATGAGCAGTTCTTC
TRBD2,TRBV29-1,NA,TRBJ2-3,CSDVVAGGDTQYF,TGCAGCGACGTGGTAGCGGGAGGGGATACGCAGTATTTT
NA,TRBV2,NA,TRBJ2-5,CATIQGGGYQETQYF,TGTGCCACAATTCAGGGTGGGGGGTACCAAGAGACCCAGTACTTC
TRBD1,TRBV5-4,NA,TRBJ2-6,CASSLLGQGATGANVLTF,TGTGCCAGCAGCTTGTTAGGACAGGGGGCTACAGGGGCCAACGTCCTGACTTTC
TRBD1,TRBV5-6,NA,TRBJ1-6,CASSPMGQGVDSPLHF,TGTGCCAGCAGCCCAATGGGACAGGGGGTGGATTCACCCCTCCACTTT
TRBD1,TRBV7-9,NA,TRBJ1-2,CASSAGTGVLGYGYTF,TGTGCCAGCAGCGCTGGGACAGGGGTTTTGGGCTATGGCTACACCTTC
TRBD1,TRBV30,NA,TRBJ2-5,CAWSVRRRQGARETQYF,TGTGCCTGGAGTGTGAGAAGGCGACAGGGGGCGCGGGAGACCCAGTACTTC
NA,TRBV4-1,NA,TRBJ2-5,CASSQDAGSFAETQYF,TGCGCCAGCAGCCAAGATGCCGGGAGCTTCGCAGAGACCCAGTACTTC
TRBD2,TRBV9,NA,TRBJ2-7,CASSVYGWEGLHEQYF,TGTGCCAGCAGCGTGTACGGGTGGGAGGGCCTCCACGAGCAGTACTTC
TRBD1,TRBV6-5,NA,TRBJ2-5,CGTGTGQKTQYF,TGTGGGACCGGGACAGGGCAAAAGACCCAGTACTTC
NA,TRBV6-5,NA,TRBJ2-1,CASSSDGGYNEQFF,TGTGCCAGCAGTTCAGACGGAGGCTACAATGAGCAGTTCTTC
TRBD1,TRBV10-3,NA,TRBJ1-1,CAIRKPNSGGAFTEAFF,TGTGCCATCAGGAAACCCAACTCAGGGGGCGCGTTCACTGAAGCTTTCTTT
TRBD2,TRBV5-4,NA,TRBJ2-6,CASSKTSGRSGANVLTF,TGTGCCAGCAGCAAGACTAGCGGGAGGTCCGGGGCCAACGTCCTGACTTTC
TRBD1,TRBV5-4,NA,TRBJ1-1,CASSGGARGRTEAFF,TGTGCCAGCAGCGGTGGGGCCAGGGGGCGAACTGAAGCTTTCTTT
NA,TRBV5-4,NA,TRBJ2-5,CASRLTVASQETQYF,TGTGCCAGCAGGTTAACGGTGGCAAGCCAAGAGACCCAGTACTTC
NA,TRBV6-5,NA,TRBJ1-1,CASSSDGGVAEAFF,TGTGCCAGCAGTTCTGACGGGGGGGTGGCTGAAGCTTTCTTT
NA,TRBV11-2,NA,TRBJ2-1,CASSFSGNSYNEQFF,TGTGCCAGCAGCTTCTCGGGTAACTCCTACAATGAGCAGTTCTTC
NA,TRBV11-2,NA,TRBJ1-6,CASSFVLQGSSYNSPLHF,TGTGCCAGCAGCTTCGTGTTACAGGGAAGCTCCTATAATTCACCCCTCCACTTT
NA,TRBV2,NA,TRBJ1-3,CASSPSPAASGNTIYF,TGTGCCAGCAGTCCCTCCCCGGCGGCATCTGGAAACACCATATATTTT
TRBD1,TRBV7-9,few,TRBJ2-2,CASSSGTGISGELFF,TGTGCCAGCAGCAGTGGGACAGGAATATCCGGGGAGCTGTTTTTT
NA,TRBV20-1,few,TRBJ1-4,CSASRGEKLFF,TGCAGTGCTAGCCGCGGTGAAAAACTGTTTTTT
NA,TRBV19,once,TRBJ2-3,CASSTQGGDTQYF,TGTGCCAGTAGTACCCAGGGAGGAGATACGCAGTATTTT
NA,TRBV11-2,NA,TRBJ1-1,CASRGVSEYTEAFF,TGTGCCAGCAGGGGGGTTTCTGAATACACTGAAGCTTTCTTT
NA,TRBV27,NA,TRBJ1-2,CASSPLSQTAYGYTF,TGTGCCAGCAGTCCCCTCTCCCAGACAGCCTATGGCTACACCTTC